Listed here are 17 T cell receptor beta chains from one sample, sequenced in a study of CXCR3-negative and CXCR3-positive naive CD8 T cells. UMI-labeled 5' RACE yielded the TRB cDNA libraries. TCRdb re-called the 5' RACE reads; one entry per CDR3 protein, DNA not given. The sample totals approximately 83,000 distinct CDR3 sequences. The specimen sequenced was naive CXCR3- CD8+ T cells from blood. The subset was: CD45RO-CCR7+CD27+CD95- naive CD8+ T cells lacking CXCR3 (TNR3-). These receptor sequences come from a human donor in good health. Some clones in this sample may be carry-over from other donors' samples.

The CDR3 loop reads CASSTDRGYEQYF. The V and J genes are TRBV4-3 and TRBJ2-7; the TCRdb D gene call, TRBD1, has no DNA to confirm it. The CDR3 loop spans 13 amino acids. Germline assignment: CDR1 LGHNA and CDR2 YSLEER.

The chain links TRBV7-9 to TRBJ2-7; TCRdb selects TRBD2, and the lack of DNA leaves this call unchecked. CDR1 and CDR2 (germline): SEHNR, FQNEAQ (reference sequence). This CDR3 contains 15 residues. The CDR3: CASSRPERTTYEQYF. Full variable domain (rest looked up from reference TRBV7-9 and TRBJ2-7): DTGVSQNPRHKITKRGQNVTFRCDPISEHNRLYWYRQTLGQGPEFLTYFQNEAQLEKSRLLSDRFSAERPKGSFSTLEIQRTEQGDSAMYLCASSRPERTTYEQYFGPGTRLTVT.

The chain is built from TRBV28 and TRBJ2-5; TCRdb proposes TRBD2, but this gene call is untestable without DNA. Germline CDR1 is MDHEN and CDR2 is SYDVKM. The CDR3 has 14 amino acids. CDR3 loop: CASSNGLVQETQYF.

V usage is TRBV9 and J usage is TRBJ2-1; absent DNA, TCRdb's TRBD2 call cannot be checked. The germline V gene encodes CDR1 SGDLS and CDR2 YYNGEE. The CDR3 extends over 15 amino acids. The CDR3 here is CASSLSGGADNEQFF.

CDR3 loop: CASSLEWSYEQYF. The J gene is TRBJ2-7, the V gene TRBV5-1. The CDR3 is 13 residues long. CDR1 is SGHRS, CDR2 YFSETQ, per germline.

CDR3 amino acids: CASSFLANTGELFF. The V call is TRBV5-1, the J call TRBJ2-2. The CDR3 contains 14 residues. Germline CDR1 and CDR2: SGHRS and YFSETQ.

V is TRBV6-1 and J is TRBJ2-7; TCRdb's D call, TRBD2, is unchecked because there is no DNA. Germline V gives CDR1 MNHNS, CDR2 SASEGT. This CDR3 comprises 15 residues. CDR3 residues: CASSVPGPLSYEQYF.

The genes are TRBV28 and TRBJ2-7; the D call from TCRdb, TRBD2, cannot be confirmed without DNA. This CDR3 has 16 residues. Germline CDR1 and CDR2: MDHEN and SYDVKM. The CDR3 is CASSSLQSTGPREQYF.

The CDR3 region is CASGLSSSYEQYF. The chain is built from TRBV7-9 and TRBJ2-7; there is no DNA to check the TCRdb D call of TRBD2. The CDR3 covers 13 residues. The germline CDR1 and CDR2 sequences are SEHNR and FQNEAQ (reference sequence).

V is TRBV4-3 and J is TRBJ2-7; TCRdb outputs TRBD2, but without DNA this stays unchecked. Per germline, CDR1 LGHNA and CDR2 YSLEER. CDR3 size: 20 residues. This CDR3 reads CASSHSWGLAGGTRAYEQYF.

The CDR3 region is CASSQPWDTLNEQFF. The chain carries TRBV23-1 and TRBJ2-1; TCRdb designates TRBD1, a call that cannot be tested without DNA. TRBV23-1 is an ORF; its function is uncertain. The CDR3 is 15 residues long.

The chain links TRBV28 to TRBJ2-4; lacking DNA, the TRBD2 call made by TCRdb goes unchecked. This CDR3 is built from 14 residues. CDR1 MDHEN and CDR2 SYDVKM come from the germline V gene. CDR3 sequence: CASSIRRGWGIQYF. Filled out from reference TRBV28 and TRBJ2-4, the complete variable domain reads DVKVTQSSRYLVKRTGEKVFLECVQDMDHENMFWYRQDPGLGLRLIYFSYDVKMKEKGDIPEGYSVSREKKERFSLILESASTNQTSMYLCASSIRRGWGIQYFGAGTRLSVL.

The chain joins TRBV10-1 to TRBJ2-1; the TCRdb call, TRBD2, lacks DNA for checking. CDR1 is WNHNN, CDR2 SYGVQD, per germline (reference sequence). The CDR3 consists of 13 residues. CDR3 loop: CASSGDSGIPQFF.

The V gene is TRBV29-1, the J gene TRBJ2-7; TCRdb outputs TRBD1, but without DNA this stays unchecked. Germline CDR1 SQVTM, CDR2 ANQGSEA. The CDR3 runs to 14 residues. The CDR3 sequence: CSVATGDSSYEQYF.

The rearrangement joins TRBV12-3 or TRBV12-4 to TRBJ2-7; TCRdb gives TRBD2 as the D gene, but with no DNA this cannot be confirmed. The length of the CDR3 is 14 residues. CDR3 sequence: CASSPDSGLYEQYF.

The CDR3 region is CASSQDIVVTEAFF. This rearrangement joins TRBV4-3 to TRBJ1-1. This CDR3 has 14 residues. Germline loops: CDR1 LGHNA, CDR2 YSLEER.

This chain uses TRBV10-1 with TRBJ1-2; TCRdb designates TRBD1, a call that cannot be tested without DNA. The V gene's germline CDR1 is WNHNN and CDR2 SYGVQD (reference sequence). CDR3 length: 14 residues. CDR3 loop: CASSPGQGIYGYTF.